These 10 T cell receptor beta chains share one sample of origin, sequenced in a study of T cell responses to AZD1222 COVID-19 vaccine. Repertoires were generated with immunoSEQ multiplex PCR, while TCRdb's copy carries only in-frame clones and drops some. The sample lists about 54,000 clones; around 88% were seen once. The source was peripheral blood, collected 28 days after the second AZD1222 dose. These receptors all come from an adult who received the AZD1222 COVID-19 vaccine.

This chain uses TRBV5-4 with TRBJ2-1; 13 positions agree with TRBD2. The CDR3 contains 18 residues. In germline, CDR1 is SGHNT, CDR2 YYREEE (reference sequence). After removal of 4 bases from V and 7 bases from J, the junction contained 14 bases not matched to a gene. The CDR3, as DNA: TGTGCCAGCAGCCAAAGCCTGACTAGCGGGGGGCCTTTAAATGAGCAGTTCTTC. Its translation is CASSQSLTSGGPLNEQFF.

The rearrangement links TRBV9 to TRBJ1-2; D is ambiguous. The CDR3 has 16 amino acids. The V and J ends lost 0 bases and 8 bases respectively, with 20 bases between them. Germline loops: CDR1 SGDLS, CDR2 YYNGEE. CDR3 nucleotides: TGTGCCAGCAGCGTAGCCCCCCGGGCGGACCTATACGGCTACACCTTC. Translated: CASSVAPRADLYGYTF.

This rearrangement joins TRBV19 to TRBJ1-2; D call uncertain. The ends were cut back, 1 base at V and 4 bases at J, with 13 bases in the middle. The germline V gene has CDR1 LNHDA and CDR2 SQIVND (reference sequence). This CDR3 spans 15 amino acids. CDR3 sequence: CASSIGTPVRYGYTF. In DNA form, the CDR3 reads TGTGCCAGTAGTATAGGAACACCCGTGCGCTATGGCTACACCTTC.

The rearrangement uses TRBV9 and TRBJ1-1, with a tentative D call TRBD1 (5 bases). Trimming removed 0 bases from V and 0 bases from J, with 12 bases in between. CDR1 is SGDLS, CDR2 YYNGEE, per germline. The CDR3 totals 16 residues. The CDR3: CASSVGIRVMNTEAFF. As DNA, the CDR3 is TGTGCCAGCAGCGTAGGAATCAGGGTCATGAACACTGAAGCTTTCTTT. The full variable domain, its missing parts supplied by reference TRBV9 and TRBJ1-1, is DSGVTQTPKHLITATGQRVTLRCSPRSGDLSVYWYQQSLDQGLQFLIQYYNGEERAKGNILERFSAQQFPDLHSELNLSSLELGDSALYFCASSVGIRVMNTEAFFGQGTRLTVV.

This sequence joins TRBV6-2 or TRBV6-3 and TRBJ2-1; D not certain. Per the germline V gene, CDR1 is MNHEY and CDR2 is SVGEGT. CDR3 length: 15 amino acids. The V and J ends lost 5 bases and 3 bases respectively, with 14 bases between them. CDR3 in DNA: TGTGCCAGCAGTAAGGAGAGCTTCTTCTACAATGAGCAGTTCTTC. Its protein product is CASSKESFFYNEQFF.

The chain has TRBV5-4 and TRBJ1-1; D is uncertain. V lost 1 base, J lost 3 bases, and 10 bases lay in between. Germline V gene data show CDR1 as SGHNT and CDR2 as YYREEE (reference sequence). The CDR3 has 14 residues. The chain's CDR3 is CASSLWTRDTEAFF. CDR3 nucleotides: TGTGCCAGCAGCTTGTGGACGAGGGACACTGAAGCTTTCTTT. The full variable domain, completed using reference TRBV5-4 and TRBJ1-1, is ETGVTQSPTHLIKTRGQQVTLRCSSQSGHNTVSWYQQALGQGPQFIFQYYREEENGRGNFPPRFSGLQFPNYSSELNVNALELDDSALYLCASSLWTRDTEAFFGQGTRLTVV.

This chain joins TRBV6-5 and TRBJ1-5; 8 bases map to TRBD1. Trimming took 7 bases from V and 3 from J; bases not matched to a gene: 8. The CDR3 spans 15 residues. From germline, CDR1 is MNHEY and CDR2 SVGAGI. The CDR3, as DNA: TGTGCCAGCAACCCGGCAGGGGGCTTCAATCAGCCCCAGCATTTT. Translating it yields CASNPAGGFNQPQHF.

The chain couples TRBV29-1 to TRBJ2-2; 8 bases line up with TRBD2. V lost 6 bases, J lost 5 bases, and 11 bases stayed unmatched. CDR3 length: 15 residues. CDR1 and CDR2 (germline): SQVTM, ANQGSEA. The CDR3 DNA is TGCAGCGTAGCTAACGGGAGGGCGGGAACCGGGGAGCTGTTTTTT. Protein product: CSVANGRAGTGELFF.

The CDR3 DNA is TGTGCCAGCAGCTTAAGGGGAAGGGTAGGCTACACCTTC. Its protein is CASSLRGRVGYTF. The chain has TRBV7-9 and TRBJ1-2; the D gene is possibly TRBD1 (5 bases). From germline, CDR1 is SEHNR and CDR2 FQNEAQ (reference sequence). The germline V and J ends were trimmed by 2 bases and 8 bases, with 12 bases remaining between them. The CDR3 runs to 13 residues.

Here the CDR3 reads CASSVLTQETQYF. The CDR3 DNA reads as TGTGCCAGCAGTGTTTTGACTCAAGAGACCCAGTACTTC. This chain joins TRBV2 and TRBJ2-5, with D unclear. From germline, CDR1 is SNHLY and CDR2 FYNNEI. This CDR3 is built from 13 residues. The V end lost 4 bases, the J end lost 2 bases, and 8 bases lay between the germline ends.